The TCR beta chain under discussion was sequenced for a study of PD-L1 blockade in urothelial cancer. Study-wide context: Patients, treated from about 2014 onward, received atezolizumab 1,200 mg intravenously every 3 weeks. Once treatment had started, blood was analyzed at 3 weeks (second dose) and again at 6 weeks. Median blood clonality was roughly 0.088, with about 86,000 unique TCRs.

The assay was immunoSEQ multiplex PCR, and TCRdb's table has in-frame clones only and misses some. The profile covers around 80,000 clones, with around 87% appearing a single time and more than 5.5% taken by the ten largest. Locally advanced or metastatic urothelial carcinoma was diagnosed in the patients. The CDR3 has 16 residues. Per the germline V gene, CDR1 is SGHNT and CDR2 is YYREEE (reference sequence). Trimming removed 0 bases from V and 0 bases from J; junction bases left unmatched: 1. This TCR derives from a woman in her seventies with urothelial cancer. This sample comprised PBMCs, obtained around atezolizumab (anti-PD-L1) treatment. This rearrangement joins TRBV5-4 to TRBJ2-2; 8 nucleotides agree with TRBD2. In nucleotides, the CDR3 is TGTGCCAGCAGCTTGGCTAGCGGGTCGAACACCGGGGAGCTGTTTTTT. Its protein is CASSLASGSNTGELFF.